This is a list of T cell receptor beta chains from one sample in a study of molecular identifiers for immune sequencing clone quantification. TCRdb independently ran MiXCR on the PCR reads; one entry per CDR3 protein. The sample consists of about 630,000 distinct CDR3 sequences, around 25% of them appearing once. Sequencing input: naive CD8+ T cells from blood, with Jurkat cell RNA spiked in. The source of these receptors is a human donor in good health. Some libraries in this study had Jurkat cell RNA spiked in. Both conserved end residues are part of each CDR3. The D gene is left open where the match is weak. Clone size is shown for a subset of rows, as once, few, many or a class of expanded clone.

cdr3_nt	cdr3_aa	d_call	clone_size	v_call	j_call
TGTGCCAGCAGCTTAGCGCTGGGGGGCAAGGGCGAGCAGTACTTC	CASSLALGGKGEQYF	-	few	TRBV7-6	TRBJ2-7
TGTGCTAGCAGCCGACTAGCGAACACAGATACGCAGTATTTT	CASSRLANTDTQYF	TRBD2	-	TRBV7-7	TRBJ2-3
TGTGCCAGTAGTATCGGGACCGGCGGCTCCTACGAGCAGTACTTC	CASSIGTGGSYEQYF	-	few	TRBV19	TRBJ2-7
TGTGCCAGCTCATGGGGGCTAGCTGAAGCTTTCTTT	CASSWGLAEAFF	-	many	TRBV18	TRBJ1-1
TGTGCCAGCAGCTTAGGAAGTGAAAAACTGTTTTTT	CASSLGSEKLFF	-	many	TRBV7-9	TRBJ1-4
TGTGCCAGCAGCCCCCGGGACAGGAGGGCTGAAAAACTGTTTTTT	CASSPRDRRAEKLFF	TRBD1	-	TRBV7-8	TRBJ1-4
TGTGCTAGTGGTATGAGTGGAGGACCCGAGCAGTTCTTC	CASGMSGGPEQFF	-	few	TRBV12-5	TRBJ2-1
TGTGCCATCAGAGTGCCGGACCAAACCGGCACTGAAGCTTTCTTT	CAIRVPDQTGTEAFF	-	-	TRBV10-3	TRBJ1-1
TGTGCCTGGAGTGTAACAGGTGTTGAGCAGTTCTTC	CAWSVTGVEQFF	-	few	TRBV30	TRBJ2-1
TGCAGTGCTCCCGACAGGGCGAGACCCTACAATGAGCAGTTCTTC	CSAPDRARPYNEQFF	TRBD1	many	TRBV20-1	TRBJ2-1
TGTGCCAGCAGCCCCCGGGGCCCCGGTAGAACAGATACGCAGTATTTT	CASSPRGPGRTDTQYF	-	-	TRBV27	TRBJ2-3
TGTGCCAGCAGCACCTGGACAGCCACTGAAGCTTTCTTT	CASSTWTATEAFF	-	-	TRBV5-3	TRBJ1-1
TGCAGCGTACATACAGGGGCGGCCGGGGAGCTGTTTTTT	CSVHTGAAGELFF	TRBD1	-	TRBV29-1	TRBJ2-2
TGTGCCAGCAGCTCCAAACCCCCGGGGGGGCTGAACACTGAAGCTTTCTTT	CASSSKPPGGLNTEAFF	-	few	TRBV7-6	TRBJ1-1
TGTGCCAGCGGCTTAGATCCCGGGGGTAACCTCTACGAGCAGTACTTC	CASGLDPGGNLYEQYF	-	-	TRBV11-2	TRBJ2-7
TGCAGTGCTAGAGATCGGAGCGGACTATACGAGCAGTACTTC	CSARDRSGLYEQYF	-	-	TRBV20-1	TRBJ2-7
TGTGCCAGCAGTTTGTCCGGGAATGAAGCTTTCTTT	CASSLSGNEAFF	-	many	TRBV28	TRBJ1-1
TGTGCCAGCAGTCACGAGGGGGTGAGCAATCAGCCCCCGCCTTTT	CASSHEGVSNQPPPF	-	-	TRBV27	TRBJ1-5
TGCGCCAGCAGCCAAGTGGTGGGGTCGAACTCCTACGAGCAGTACTTC	CASSQVVGSNSYEQYF	-	few	TRBV4-1	TRBJ2-7
TGTGCCAGCAGCCGACTAGCGGGGATATCAGATACGCAGTATTTT	CASSRLAGISDTQYF	TRBD2	many	TRBV14	TRBJ2-3
TGTGCCAGCAGCTTAGGCACGGTGGGGCCCGAAGAGACCCAGTACTTC	CASSLGTVGPEETQYF	-	-	TRBV11-2	TRBJ2-5
TGCGCCAGCAGCCCCCCGGGACAGCTATACAATGAGCAGTTCTTC	CASSPPGQLYNEQFF	TRBD1	many	TRBV4-1	TRBJ2-1
TGCAGTGAGGCCCGCGGGACTAGCGGGGAGGAATTATACGAGCAGTACTTC	CSEARGTSGEELYEQYF	TRBD2	once	TRBV20-1	TRBJ2-7
TGTGCCAGCAGTTACTCCGCAACCCTAGACAGGGGAACCTACAATGAGCAGTTCTTC	CASSYSATLDRGTYNEQFF	TRBD1	-	TRBV6-2/TRBV6-3	TRBJ2-1
TGTGCCCCCCGCTTGAGTTGGGGGGGTGGGACTGAAGCTTTCTTT	CAPRLSWGGGTEAFF	-	-	TRBV5-6	TRBJ1-1
TGTGCCAGCAGCCCCCCGGAAACCAGCGGGGATTCACCCCTCCACTTT	CASSPPETSGDSPLHF	-	few	TRBV11-2	TRBJ1-6
TGCAGTGCTCGCCCGACAGGGGGTTCGGGCTCCTATAATTCACCCCTCCACTTT	CSARPTGGSGSYNSPLHF	TRBD1	few	TRBV20-1	TRBJ1-6
TGTGCCAGCAGTGAATGGGGACAGGCGGACAATCAGCCCCAGCATTTT	CASSEWGQADNQPQHF	TRBD1	many	TRBV2	TRBJ1-5
TGCAGTGTTAGACCTCCGACTAGCGGGGGTCTTGGGGAGCAGTTCTTC	CSVRPPTSGGLGEQFF	TRBD2	once	TRBV20-1	TRBJ2-1
TGCAGTGCTCAAGAACGGGGGGCCTACGAGCAGTACTTC	CSAQERGAYEQYF	TRBD2	-	TRBV20-1	TRBJ2-7
TGTGCCAGCAGCTACCCGGGCACCGGGGAGCTGTTTTTT	CASSYPGTGELFF	-	many	TRBV7-9	TRBJ2-2
TGTGCCAGCAGCCCGACTAGCGGGGGTTCTTTTTGGCCTAAAGATACGCAGTATTTT	CASSPTSGGSFWPKDTQYF	TRBD2	-	TRBV6-2/TRBV6-3	TRBJ2-3
TGTGCCAGCAGTTACCTTGACAGATCCTACGAGCAGTACTTC	CASSYLDRSYEQYF	-	many	TRBV6-5	TRBJ2-7
TGCAGTGCTAGAGTTTTTCCTGGAGCGGCAGGAACCAACCAGGGAGAGACCCAGTACTTC	CSARVFPGAAGTNQGETQYF	-	once	TRBV20-1	TRBJ2-5
TGTGCCATCAAAAAGGACGGCTTAAACACTGAAGCTTTCTTT	CAIKKDGLNTEAFF	-	many	TRBV10-3	TRBJ1-1
TGCGCCAGCAGCCCCGGGACAGGGGTAAACGAAAAACTGTTTTTT	CASSPGTGVNEKLFF	TRBD1	many	TRBV4-1	TRBJ1-4
TGTGCCAGTAGTAACCGGGACAGGGGGACTGAAGCTTTCTTT	CASSNRDRGTEAFF	TRBD1	few	TRBV16	TRBJ1-1
TGCAGTGCTTTTGACTGGTTAAACACCGGGGAGCTGTTTTTT	CSAFDWLNTGELFF	-	many	TRBV20-1	TRBJ2-2
TGCAGCGCACGACAGGGGTCGGGTGAGCAGTACTTC	CSARQGSGEQYF	TRBD1	once	TRBV29-1	TRBJ2-7
TGTGCCAGTAGTACGGGACAGTACTCCTACGAGCAGTACTTC	CASSTGQYSYEQYF	TRBD1	many	TRBV19	TRBJ2-7
TGTGCCAGCTTTGGGACTAGCGGGGGGGCACAAGAGCAGTTCTTC	CASFGTSGGAQEQFF	TRBD2	few	TRBV7-9	TRBJ2-1
TGCGCCAGCAGCCCCCACGGGACAGGGGGCTACGAGCAGTACTTC	CASSPHGTGGYEQYF	TRBD1	-	TRBV4-3	TRBJ2-7
TGTGCCTGGAGTTCAGACAGCGGGGCCCAAAACCAGTACTTC	CAWSSDSGAQNQYF	TRBD2	-	TRBV30	TRBJ2-7
TGTGCCAGCAGCCAAACCCGGGGGGAACTGTACCAAGAGATCCAGTACTTC	CASSQTRGELYQEIQYF	TRBD2	-	TRBV7-6	TRBJ2-5
TGTGCCTGGAGTGTACCTGCTACGAGCTACGAGCAGTACTTC	CAWSVPATSYEQYF	-	few	TRBV30	TRBJ2-7
TGTGCCAGCAGTTACCCGCGAACGGGAGTCAATGAGCAGTTCTTC	CASSYPRTGVNEQFF	-	-	TRBV6-2/TRBV6-3	TRBJ2-1